One sample yielded the 3 T cell receptor beta chains listed below, sequenced in a study of CD8 T cells in ankylosing spondylitis. Via MiXCR, TCRdb re-called the 5' RACE reads, giving one row per CDR3 protein. The sample records about 460,000 distinct CDR3 sequences, 5.3% being singletons. Findings of the study overall: A motif of 7 to 9 highly homologous TCR beta variants was seen as apparently characteristic of ankylosing spondylitis blood.

No antigens are known for them. Sequenced sample: blood, either unsorted or a sorted T cell fraction (not recorded which). Every receptor here comes from a male donor with ankylosing spondylitis.

This clonotype has a count of ten or more. The chain links TRBV20-1 to TRBJ1-2; no definite D call. The V gene's germline CDR1 is DFQATT and CDR2 SNEGSKA (reference sequence). The CDR3 sequence is 14 residues long. Trimming shortened V by 1 base and J by 4 bases, and 13 bases separated the two germline ends. The CDR3 region has the DNA TGCAGTGCTAGAGTAGCCATTCATTTCTATGGCTACACCTTC. This encodes CSARVAIHFYGYTF.

The chain links TRBV6-1 to TRBJ2-7; TRBD1 matches at 7 bases. The trim removed 4 bases at V and 2 bases at J, leaving 8 bases unmatched. This CDR3 has 15 residues. From germline, CDR1 is MNHNS and CDR2 SASEGT. CDR3 sequence: CASSVTTGTAYEQYF. CDR3 in DNA: TGTGCCAGCAGTGTAACAACCGGGACAGCCTACGAGCAGTACTTC.

This clonotype was counted many times. The rearrangement uses TRBV28 and TRBJ2-1, with TRBD1 as a possible D gene (5 bases). V shed 7 bases and J shed 3 bases, with 10 bases lying between them. CDR3 length equals 13 residues. Germline-derived CDR1 and CDR2 are MDHEN and SYDVKM. In DNA form, the CDR3 reads TGTGCCAGCAATCTGGACAACTACAATGAGCAGTTCTTC. Its translation: CASNLDNYNEQFF.